These 29 T cell receptor beta chains were all obtained from the same sample, sequenced in a study of neurological immune-mediated disorders. TCRdb re-analysed the 5' RACE reads in MiXCR, keeping a single row per CDR3 protein. The table lists some 48,000 distinct CDR3 sequences, around a fifth of them singletons. As to time point: technical triplicate 3. What was sequenced was PBMCs. These receptors all come from a man aged 55 to 70 with HTLV-1-associated myelopathy (HAM/TSP).

The genes are TRBV28 and TRBJ2-2; 7 bases match TRBD2. There are 15 residues in the CDR3. CDR1 is MDHEN and CDR2 is SYDVKM in the germline V gene. Trimming removed 3 bases from V and 0 bases from J; junction bases left unmatched: 1. The CDR3 is CASSFSGSNTGELFF. The DNA for the CDR3 is TGTGCCAGCAGTTTTAGCGGGTCGAACACCGGGGAGCTGTTTTTT.

This clonotype was seen only a few times. The V and J genes are TRBV6-5 and TRBJ2-5; D not resolved. CDR3 length: 16 residues. Germline lookup yields CDR1 MNHEY and CDR2 SVGAGI. Trimming left V 4 bases short and J 2 bases short, with 17 bases between. In DNA, the CDR3 is TGTGCCAGCAGTTCCGGCGTGAGCGTTCTACAAGAGACCCAGTACTTC. Protein sequence: CASSSGVSVLQETQYF.

This clonotype was counted many times. V usage is TRBV4-1 and J usage is TRBJ2-6; 7 positions match TRBD1. The CDR3 length is 19 residues. Germline V gives CDR1 MGHRA, CDR2 YSYEKL. J was trimmed by 0 bases and V by 1 base; bases with no gene match: 9. In nucleotides, the CDR3 is TGCGCCAGCAGCCAAGGACAGGGCTTGAGGTACTCTGGGGCCAACGTCCTGACTTTC. Amino acid sequence: CASSQGQGLRYSGANVLTF.

This clonotype was picked up a small number of times. A much larger clone sits a single nucleotide away, making a read error possible. The DNA for the CDR3 is TGTGCCAGCAGCGTAGGACTCATTGGGAGAGGCACTGAAGCTTTCTTT. Its translation is CASSVGLIGRGTEAFF. The chain carries TRBV9 and TRBJ1-1; D unclear. V was trimmed by 0 bases and J by 4 bases, leaving 16 bases between them. CDR3 size: 16 residues. Germline V gene data show CDR1 as SGDLS and CDR2 as YYNGEE.

The chain employs TRBV6-1 and TRBJ1-4, with D hard to call. There are 15 residues in the CDR3. Trimming shortened V by 3 bases and J by 0 bases, and 8 bases separated the two germline ends. Germline CDR1 reads MNHNS; CDR2 reads SASEGT. Written as DNA, the CDR3 is TGTGCCAGCAGTGATACACCAGCAACTAATGAAAAACTGTTTTTT. This sequence encodes CASSDTPATNEKLFF.

The chain carries TRBV18 and TRBJ1-2; unclear D gene. The CDR3 contains 16 residues. Germline-derived CDR1 and CDR2 are KGHSH and LQKENI. V gave up 0 bases and J gave up 4 bases, with 15 bases separating them. The CDR3 DNA is TGTGCCAGCTCACCACCGCGGGGTGGAGGAACCTATGGCTACACCTTC. It translates to CASSPPRGGGTYGYTF.

This clonotype was found many times. J is TRBJ2-7 and V is TRBV29-1; TRBD1 matches at 9 bases. The CDR3 is made up of 14 amino acids. Per the germline V gene, CDR1 is SQVTM and CDR2 is ANQGSEA. Trimming at V came to 7 bases and at J to 7 bases, leaving 14 bases not matched to a gene. In nucleotides, the CDR3 is TGCAGCGCAGCCCCGGGACAGGGAGCCGGGGAGCAGTACTTC. Amino acid sequence: CSAAPGQGAGEQYF.

The sample holds many counts of this clonotype. J is TRBJ2-6 and V is TRBV5-1, with 12 nucleotides matching TRBD1. The J segment lost 3 bases and the V segment lost 0 bases, leaving 4 bases of the junction unmatched. CDR1 and CDR2 from the germline V gene are SGHRS and YFSETQ. The CDR3 has 18 amino acids. CDR3 in amino acids: CASSLDGTGGFGANVLTF. Here the CDR3 DNA reads TGCGCCAGCAGCTTGGATGGGACAGGGGGCTTTGGGGCCAACGTCCTGACTTTC.

This clonotype was counted many times. The chain recombines TRBV29-1 with TRBJ1-4, with D perhaps TRBD1 (5 bases). This CDR3 region has 14 residues. CDR1 and CDR2 from the germline V gene are SQVTM and ANQGSEA. V dropped 7 bases and J dropped 7 bases, with 19 bases sitting between them. CDR3 nucleotides: TGCAGCGCCAAACGACAGAACGGAGGTGAAAAACTGTTTTTT. It translates to CSAKRQNGGEKLFF.

This clonotype was counted ten times or more. The gene calls are TRBV5-1 and TRBJ2-2; tentatively, D is TRBD1 (7 bases). There are 15 residues in the CDR3. The V end lost 4 bases, the J end lost 1 base, and 11 bases lay between the germline ends. The germline V gene has CDR1 SGHRS and CDR2 YFSETQ. This chain's CDR3 is CASSGGTVNTGELFF. DNA for the CDR3: TGCGCCAGCAGCGGCGGGACAGTGAACACCGGGGAGCTGTTTTTT.

The sample holds many counts of this clonotype. In nucleotides, the CDR3 is TGCAGCGTTGCGACCCGACTAGCGGGAGGGTCCTACGAGCAGTACTTC. This sequence encodes CSVATRLAGGSYEQYF. V is TRBV29-1 and J is TRBJ2-7; 14 bases are shared with TRBD2. The CDR3 has 16 residues. Trimming at V came to 4 bases and at J to 1 base, leaving 6 bases not matched to a gene. Germline CDR1 and CDR2: SQVTM and ANQGSEA.

This clonotype is medium-sized (0.01 to 0.1%). The J gene is TRBJ2-3, the V gene TRBV29-1; D may be TRBD1 (6 bases). V shed 2 bases and J shed 3 bases, with 6 bases lying between them. This CDR3 has 12 residues. Germline V gives CDR1 SQVTM, CDR2 ANQGSEA. CDR3 nucleotide sequence: TGCAGCGTTGAAACAGGGACAGATACGCAGTATTTT. Its protein is CSVETGTDTQYF.

This clonotype was counted at least ten times. The chain combines TRBV6-5 with TRBJ2-1; D remains ambiguous. This CDR3 comprises 11 residues. CDR1 is MNHEY and CDR2 is SVGAGI in the germline V gene. For the CDR3, the DNA is TGTGCGACCAACATCTACAATGAGCAGTTCTTC. Translated: CATNIYNEQFF.

Many counts were recorded for this clonotype. The rearrangement links TRBV6-6 to TRBJ1-4; D is ambiguous. CDR3 length: 16 amino acids. Germline assignment: CDR1 MNHNY and CDR2 SVGAGI (reference sequence). With 6 bases removed from V and 1 base from J, the gap between germline ends came to 15 bases. Written as DNA, the CDR3 is TGTGCCAGCAGCAACAATAACAGAGGAACTAATGAAAAACTGTTTTTT. Protein sequence: CASSNNNRGTNEKLFF.

The V and J genes are TRBV7-9 and TRBJ2-3; 10 bases are a match to TRBD2. CDR3 length: 14 residues. V lost 1 base and J lost 10; bases outside the gene matches: 5. Germline assignment: CDR1 SEHNR and CDR2 FQNEAQ (reference sequence). CDR3 in DNA: TGTGCCAGCAGCTTAGAAGCTAGCGGGAGAGCGCAGTATTTT. Translating gives CASSLEASGRAQYF.

About this clonotype itself: Relative to the germline gene, one junction end is altered; a read error may explain this. The rearrangement uses TRBV5-1 and TRBJ2-1; possible D gene TRBD2, 5 bases. Germline V gives CDR1 SGHRS, CDR2 YFSETQ. The CDR3 is 14 residues long. Here the CDR3 reads CASIQPGVYNEQFF. DNA for the CDR3: TGCGCTAGCATCCAACCCGGGGTCTACAATGAGCAGTTCTTC. Filled out from reference TRBV5-1 and TRBJ2-1, the complete variable domain reads KAGVTQTPRYLIKTRGQQVTLSCSPISGHRSVSWYQQTPGQGLQFLFEYFSETQRNKGNFPGRFSGRQFSNSRSEMNVSTLELGDSALYLCASIQPGVYNEQFFGPGTRLTVL.

The chain joins TRBV29-1 to TRBJ2-7; D may correspond to TRBD1 or TRBD2 (7 bases each). The V and J ends lost 4 bases and 7 bases respectively, with 20 bases between them. CDR1 is SQVTM and CDR2 is ANQGSEA in the germline V gene. The CDR3 totals 14 residues. CDR3 nucleotides: TGCAGCGTTGCAGGGGGGAGGGGTAGTTTGGAGCAGTACTTC. Amino acid sequence: CSVAGGRGSLEQYF.

At least ten counts were recorded for this clonotype. This chain connects TRBV20-1 to TRBJ1-5, with 8 bases fitting TRBD1. Germline trimming cut 1 base from V and 0 bases from J; bases unmatched to any gene: 2. From germline, CDR1 is DFQATT and CDR2 SNEGSKA (reference sequence). This CDR3 has 15 residues. The CDR3 nucleotides are TGCAGTGCTAGAGGGACAGGGTATAGCAATCAGCCCCAGCATTTT. Translated: CSARGTGYSNQPQHF.

The chain uses TRBV19 and TRBJ1-1; D perhaps matches TRBD1 (6 bases). This CDR3 contains 13 residues. Germline CDR1 is LNHDA and CDR2 is SQIVND (reference sequence). Trimming cost V 7 bases and J 9 bases, with 18 bases left between them. CDR3 coding DNA: TGTGCCAGTAAGATCAGGGGCGATGAGCAAGCTTTCTTT. Amino acid sequence: CASKIRGDEQAFF.

The rearrangement uses TRBV11-2 and TRBJ2-5; perhaps TRBD2 as D (5 bases). V gave up 0 bases and J gave up 4 bases, with 9 bases separating them. This CDR3 is 14 amino acids long. Germline values: CDR1 SGHAT, CDR2 FQNNGV. This CDR3 reads CASSLDVRVETQYF. CDR3 sequence (DNA): TGTGCCAGCAGCTTAGATGTGAGGGTAGAGACCCAGTACTTC.

The sample holds many counts of this clonotype. The V and J genes are TRBV3-1 and TRBJ2-7, with D hard to call. Trimming pared 1 base from V and 7 bases from J, leaving 5 bases between. The CDR3 is 11 amino acids. In germline, CDR1 is LGHDT, CDR2 YNNKEL (reference sequence). The CDR3: CASSQVGEQYF. Here the CDR3 DNA reads TGTGCCAGCAGCCAAGTTGGTGAGCAGTACTTC.

This clonotype was counted many times. J is TRBJ2-1 and V is TRBV5-1; 11 bases agree with TRBD2. V lost 4 bases, J lost 6 bases, and 3 bases stayed unmatched. This CDR3 region has 14 residues. Germline lookup yields CDR1 SGHRS and CDR2 YFSETQ. The CDR3 DNA is TGCGCCAGCAGCGCCGGGACTAGCGGCAATGAGCAGTTCTTC. Translation: CASSAGTSGNEQFF.

This clonotype was recorded many times. The rearrangement joins TRBV20-1 to TRBJ1-5; D may be TRBD1 (5 bases). The CDR3 is 16 amino acids. The V and J ends lost 3 bases and 1 base respectively, with 16 bases between them. From germline, CDR1 is DFQATT and CDR2 SNEGSKA (reference sequence). DNA for the CDR3: TGCAGTGCTAGTACAGTTTACGGGGGAAGCAATCAGCCCCAGCATTTT. Translating gives CSASTVYGGSNQPQHF.

This clonotype was detected ten times or more. V gene TRBV11-2 combines with J gene TRBJ2-2; 7 positions match TRBD2. V gave up 1 base and J gave up 9 bases; unmatched junction bases: 11. Germline CDR1 is SGHAT and CDR2 is FQNNGV. The CDR3 runs 16 residues. The CDR3 DNA follows: TGTGCCAGCAGCTTAGTGGCTAGCGGAGGGATGAGGGAGCTGTTTTTT. Protein: CASSLVASGGMRELFF.

This clonotype was recorded at least ten times. This sequence joins TRBV15 and TRBJ2-5; D remains ambiguous. There are 16 residues in the CDR3. The germline V and J ends were trimmed by 1 base and 5 bases, with 17 bases remaining between them. From germline, CDR1 is LNHNV and CDR2 YYDKDF (reference sequence). The CDR3 sequence: CATSRVTPGPGETQYF. The CDR3 DNA sequence: TGTGCCACCAGCAGAGTTACCCCCGGGCCCGGGGAGACCCAGTACTTC.

The chain combines TRBV2 with TRBJ1-2, with D perhaps TRBD1 (5 bases). V was pared by 2 bases and J by 8 bases, with 18 bases between. Germline V gene data show CDR1 as SNHLY and CDR2 as FYNNEI. The CDR3 consists of 15 residues. The CDR3 reads CASSEKRTSTGGYTF. CDR3 coding DNA: TGTGCCAGCAGTGAAAAACGGACATCCACGGGGGGCTACACCTTC.

This clonotype was recorded at least ten times. The chain employs TRBV12-3 or TRBV12-4 and TRBJ2-3, with no clear D. The CDR3 totals 11 residues. V dropped 9 bases and J dropped 2 bases, with 6 bases sitting between them. CDR3 loop: CASPDTDTQYF. The CDR3 DNA is TGTGCCAGTCCTGACACAGATACGCAGTATTTT.

This clonotype was recorded many times. The gene calls are TRBV3-1 and TRBJ1-5, with TRBD1 identical over 7 bases. Trimming at V came to 1 base and at J to 4 bases, leaving 1 base not matched to a gene. Germline V gene sequence: CDR1 LGHDT, CDR2 YNNKEL (reference sequence). The CDR3 extends over 14 amino acids. The CDR3 sequence: CASSQAGGNQPQHF. Here the CDR3 DNA reads TGTGCCAGCAGCCAAGCAGGGGGAAATCAGCCCCAGCATTTT.

This clonotype was seen at least ten times. The rearrangement joins TRBV5-1 to TRBJ1-2; 8 bases agree with TRBD1. CDR3 length: 16 residues. Trimming took 4 bases from V and 8 from J; bases not matched to a gene: 16. Per the germline V gene, CDR1 is SGHRS and CDR2 is YFSETQ. CDR3 protein: CASSLTDRQGNAGYTF. CDR3 nucleotides: TGCGCCAGCAGCCTCACCGACAGACAGGGGAACGCGGGCTACACCTTC.